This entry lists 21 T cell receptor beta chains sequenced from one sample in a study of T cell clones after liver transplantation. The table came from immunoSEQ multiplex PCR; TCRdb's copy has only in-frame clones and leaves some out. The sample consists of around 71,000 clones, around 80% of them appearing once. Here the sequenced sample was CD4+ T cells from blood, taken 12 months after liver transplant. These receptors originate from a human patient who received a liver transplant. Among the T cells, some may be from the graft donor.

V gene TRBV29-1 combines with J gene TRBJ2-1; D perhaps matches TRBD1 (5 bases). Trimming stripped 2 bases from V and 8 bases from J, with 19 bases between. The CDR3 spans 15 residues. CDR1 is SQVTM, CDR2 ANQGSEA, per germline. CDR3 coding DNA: TGCAGCGTTGAACCATACGAAGGGGCATACGATGAGCAGTTCTTC. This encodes CSVEPYEGAYDEQFF.

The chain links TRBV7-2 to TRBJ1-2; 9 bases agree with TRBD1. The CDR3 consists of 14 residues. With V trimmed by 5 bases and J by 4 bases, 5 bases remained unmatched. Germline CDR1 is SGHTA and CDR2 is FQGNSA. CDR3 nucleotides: TGTGCCAGCAGCCCTACAGGGGGCAGCTATGGCTACACCTTC. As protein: CASSPTGGSYGYTF.

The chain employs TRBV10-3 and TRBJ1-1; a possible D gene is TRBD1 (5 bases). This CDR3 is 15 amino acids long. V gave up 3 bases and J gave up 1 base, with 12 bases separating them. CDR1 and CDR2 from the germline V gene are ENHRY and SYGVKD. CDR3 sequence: CAISDSGLPNTEAFF. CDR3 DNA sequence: TGTGCCATCAGTGACTCGGGACTGCCGAACACTGAAGCTTTCTTT.

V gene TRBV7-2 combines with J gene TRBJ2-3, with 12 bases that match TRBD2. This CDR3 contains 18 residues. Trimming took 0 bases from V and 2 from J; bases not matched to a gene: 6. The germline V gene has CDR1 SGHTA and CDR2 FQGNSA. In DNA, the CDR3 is TGTGCCAGCAGCTTAGCGGCGGGGACTAGCGGGTTCACAGATACGCAGTATTTT. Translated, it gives CASSLAAGTSGFTDTQYF.

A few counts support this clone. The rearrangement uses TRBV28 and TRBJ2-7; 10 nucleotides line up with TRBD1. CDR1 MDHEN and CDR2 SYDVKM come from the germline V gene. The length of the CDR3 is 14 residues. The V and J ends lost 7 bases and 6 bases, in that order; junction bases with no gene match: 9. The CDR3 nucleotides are TGTGCCAGCATGTTCGGGACAGGGGCAGGCGAGCAGTACTTC. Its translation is CASMFGTGAGEQYF.

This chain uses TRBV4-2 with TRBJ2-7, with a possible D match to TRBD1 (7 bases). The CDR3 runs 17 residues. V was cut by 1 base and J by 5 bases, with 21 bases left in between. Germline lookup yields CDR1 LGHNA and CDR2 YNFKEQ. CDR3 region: CASSQVSGRGIVDEQYF. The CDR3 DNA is TGTGCCAGCAGCCAAGTTAGCGGCAGGGGGATCGTCGACGAGCAGTACTTC.

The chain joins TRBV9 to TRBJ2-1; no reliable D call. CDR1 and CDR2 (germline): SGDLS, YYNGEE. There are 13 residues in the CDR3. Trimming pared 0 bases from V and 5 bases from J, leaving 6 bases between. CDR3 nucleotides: TGTGCCAGCAGCGTAGCTCCCCACAATGAGCAGTTCTTC. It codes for CASSVAPHNEQFF.

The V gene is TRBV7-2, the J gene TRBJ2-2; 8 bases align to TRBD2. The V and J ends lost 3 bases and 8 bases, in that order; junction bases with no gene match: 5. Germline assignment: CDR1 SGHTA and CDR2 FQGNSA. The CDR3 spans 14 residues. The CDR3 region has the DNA TGTGCCAGCAGCTTGCGGGGGGCGCGAGGGGAGCTGTTTTTT. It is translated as CASSLRGARGELFF.

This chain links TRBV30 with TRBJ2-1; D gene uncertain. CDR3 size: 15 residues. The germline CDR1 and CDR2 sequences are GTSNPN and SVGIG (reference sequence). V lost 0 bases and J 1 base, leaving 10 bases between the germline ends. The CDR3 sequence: CAWSVKGWSYNEQFF. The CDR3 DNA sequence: TGTGCCTGGAGTGTAAAAGGGTGGTCCTACAATGAGCAGTTCTTC.

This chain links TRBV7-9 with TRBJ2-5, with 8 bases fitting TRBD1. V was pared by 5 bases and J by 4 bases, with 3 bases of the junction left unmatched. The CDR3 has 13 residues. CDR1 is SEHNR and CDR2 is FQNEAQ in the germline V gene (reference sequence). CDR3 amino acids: CASSPQGAETQYF. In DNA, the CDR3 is TGTGCCAGCAGCCCGCAGGGGGCAGAGACCCAGTACTTC.

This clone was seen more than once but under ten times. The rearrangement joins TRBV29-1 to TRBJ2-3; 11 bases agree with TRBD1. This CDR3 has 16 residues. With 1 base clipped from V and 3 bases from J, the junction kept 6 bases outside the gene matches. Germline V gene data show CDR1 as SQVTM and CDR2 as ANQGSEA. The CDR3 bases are TGCAGCGTTGAAGGGACAGGGGGCAGGTGGACAGATACGCAGTATTTT. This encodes CSVEGTGGRWTDTQYF.

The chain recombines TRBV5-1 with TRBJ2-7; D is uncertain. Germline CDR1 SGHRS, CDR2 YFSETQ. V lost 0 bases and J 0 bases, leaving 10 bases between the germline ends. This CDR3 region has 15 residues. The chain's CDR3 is CASSLDTSSSYEQYF. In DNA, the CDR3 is TGCGCCAGCAGCTTGGACACCTCGAGCTCCTACGAGCAGTACTTC. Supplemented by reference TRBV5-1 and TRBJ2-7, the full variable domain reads KAGVTQTPRYLIKTRGQQVTLSCSPISGHRSVSWYQQTPGQGLQFLFEYFSETQRNKGNFPGRFSGRQFSNSRSEMNVSTLELGDSALYLCASSLDTSSSYEQYFGPGTRLTVT.

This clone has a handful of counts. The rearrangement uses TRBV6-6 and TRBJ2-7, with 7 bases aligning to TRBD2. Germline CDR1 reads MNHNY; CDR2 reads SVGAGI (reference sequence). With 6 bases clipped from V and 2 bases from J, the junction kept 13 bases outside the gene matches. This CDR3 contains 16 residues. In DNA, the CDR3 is TGTGCCAGCAGCCTCCTCGGGGGGAGGGGCCCCTACGAGCAGTACTTC. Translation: CASSLLGGRGPYEQYF.

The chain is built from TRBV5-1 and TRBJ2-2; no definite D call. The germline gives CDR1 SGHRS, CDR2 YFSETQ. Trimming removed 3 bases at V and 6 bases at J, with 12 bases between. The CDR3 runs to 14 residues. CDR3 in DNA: TGCGCCAGCAGCTCCCAAGGAAGCTCCGGGGAGCTGTTTTTT. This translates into CASSSQGSSGELFF. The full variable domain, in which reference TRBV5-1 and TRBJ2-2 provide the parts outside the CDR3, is KAGVTQTPRYLIKTRGQQVTLSCSPISGHRSVSWYQQTPGQGLQFLFEYFSETQRNKGNFPGRFSGRQFSNSRSEMNVSTLELGDSALYLCASSSQGSSGELFFGEGSRLTVL.

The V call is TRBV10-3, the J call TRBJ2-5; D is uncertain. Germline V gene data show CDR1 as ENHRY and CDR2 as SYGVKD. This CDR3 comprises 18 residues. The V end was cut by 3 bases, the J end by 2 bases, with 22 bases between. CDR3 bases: TGTGCCATCAGTGATACTCTGACCGCACAGCTTTCACAAGAGACCCAGTACTTC. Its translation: CAISDTLTAQLSQETQYF.

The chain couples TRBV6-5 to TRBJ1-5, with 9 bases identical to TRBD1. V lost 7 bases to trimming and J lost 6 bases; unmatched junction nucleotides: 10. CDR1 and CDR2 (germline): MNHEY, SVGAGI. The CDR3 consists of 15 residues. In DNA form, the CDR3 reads TGTGCCAGCAACCCGGGACAGGGAATAGGTCAGCCCCAGCATTTT. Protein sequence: CASNPGQGIGQPQHF.

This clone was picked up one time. CDR3 region: CASSGSVNEQFF. In nucleotides, the CDR3 is TGTGCCAGCAGTGGTAGTGTGAATGAGCAGTTCTTC. J is TRBJ2-1 and V is TRBV6-6; no definite D call. Per germline, CDR1 MNHNY and CDR2 SVGAGI (reference sequence). The CDR3 has 12 amino acids. V was trimmed by 5 bases and J by 7 bases, leaving 9 bases between them.

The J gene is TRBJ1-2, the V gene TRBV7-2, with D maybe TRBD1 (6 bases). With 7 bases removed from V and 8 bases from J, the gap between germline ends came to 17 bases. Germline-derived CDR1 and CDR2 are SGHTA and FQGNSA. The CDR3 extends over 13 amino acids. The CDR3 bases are TGTGCCAGCACCTTGGGGGGGCGCCCCGGCTACACCTTC. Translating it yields CASTLGGRPGYTF.

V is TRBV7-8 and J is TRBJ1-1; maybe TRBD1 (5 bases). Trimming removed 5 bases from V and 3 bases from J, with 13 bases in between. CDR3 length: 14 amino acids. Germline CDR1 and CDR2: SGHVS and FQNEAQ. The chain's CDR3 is CASSQGRLDTEAFF. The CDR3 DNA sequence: TGTGCCAGCAGCCAGGGACGGTTGGACACTGAAGCTTTCTTT.

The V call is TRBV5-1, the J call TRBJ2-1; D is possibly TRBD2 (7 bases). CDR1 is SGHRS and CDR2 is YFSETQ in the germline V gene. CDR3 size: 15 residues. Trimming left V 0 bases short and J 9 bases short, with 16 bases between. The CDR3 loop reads CASSLAWQGRGEQFF. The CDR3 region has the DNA TGCGCCAGCAGCTTGGCGTGGCAGGGGAGGGGTGAGCAGTTCTTC. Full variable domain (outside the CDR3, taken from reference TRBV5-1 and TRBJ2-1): KAGVTQTPRYLIKTRGQQVTLSCSPISGHRSVSWYQQTPGQGLQFLFEYFSETQRNKGNFPGRFSGRQFSNSRSEMNVSTLELGDSALYLCASSLAWQGRGEQFFGPGTRLTVL.

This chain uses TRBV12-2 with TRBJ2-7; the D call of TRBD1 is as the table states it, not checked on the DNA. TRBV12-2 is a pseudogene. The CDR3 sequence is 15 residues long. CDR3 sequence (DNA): TGTGCAAGTCGCTGCCGGGACAGGGGGCCCTACGAGCAGTACTTC. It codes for CASRCRDRGPYEQYF.